This TCR beta chain was sequenced during a study of blood T cells in healthy people across ages. Study-wide results and caveats: There were more naive CD4+ cells and higher diversity in long-lived donors than in aged donors.

CDR1 and CDR2 (germline): DFQATT, SNEGSKA (reference sequence). Trimming took 6 bases from V and 5 from J, leaving 22 bases between them. The CDR3 totals 15 residues. Of note for this clonotype: Antigen: not known.

Russia was home to the donors, healthy Caucasian individuals aged roughly 6 to 90. The use of a sample-barcoded 5' primer and a J-beta primer mix characterized a second PCR of about 7 to 12 cycles. Tags on each cDNA molecule came from a template-switch adaptor with 12 random nucleotides. TCRdb re-analysed the 5' RACE reads in MiXCR, keeping a single row per CDR3 protein. The table has hundreds of thousands of distinct CDR3 sequences, less than 45% seen once. Specimen: blood. The rearrangement links TRBV20-1 to TRBJ1-2; D unclear. The sequence derives from an elderly man in good health. CDR3: CSADHRKGTSYGYTF. In DNA, the CDR3 is TGCAGTGCCGACCATCGGAAGGGAACTTCGTATGGCTACACCTTC.